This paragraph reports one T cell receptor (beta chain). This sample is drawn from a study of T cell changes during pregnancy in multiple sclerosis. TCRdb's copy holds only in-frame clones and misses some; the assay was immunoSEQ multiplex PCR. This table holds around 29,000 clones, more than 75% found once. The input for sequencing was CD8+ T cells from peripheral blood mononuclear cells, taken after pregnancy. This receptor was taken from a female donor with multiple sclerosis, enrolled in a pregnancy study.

The chain's CDR3 is CASSEGEKDEQYF. DNA of the CDR3: TGTGCCAGCAGTGAAGGAGAAAAAGACGAGCAGTACTTC. This sequence joins TRBV6-1 and TRBJ2-7; unclear D gene. The CDR3 has 13 amino acids. Trimming pared 1 base from V and 5 bases from J, leaving 9 bases between. CDR1 is MNHNS and CDR2 is SASEGT in the germline V gene.